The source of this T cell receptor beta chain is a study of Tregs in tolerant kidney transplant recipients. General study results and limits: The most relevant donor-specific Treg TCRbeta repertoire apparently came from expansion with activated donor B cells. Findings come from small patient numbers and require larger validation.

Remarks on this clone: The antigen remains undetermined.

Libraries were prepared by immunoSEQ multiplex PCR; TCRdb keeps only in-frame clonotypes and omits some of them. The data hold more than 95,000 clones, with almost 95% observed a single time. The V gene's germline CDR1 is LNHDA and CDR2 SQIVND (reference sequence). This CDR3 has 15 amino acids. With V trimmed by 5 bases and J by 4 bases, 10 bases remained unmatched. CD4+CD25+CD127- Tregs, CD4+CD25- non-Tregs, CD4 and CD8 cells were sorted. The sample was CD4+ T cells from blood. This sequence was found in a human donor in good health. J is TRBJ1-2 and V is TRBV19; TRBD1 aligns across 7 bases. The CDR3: CASSSRQGVGYGYTF. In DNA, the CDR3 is TGTGCCAGTAGTTCCAGACAGGGTGTCGGCTATGGCTACACCTTC. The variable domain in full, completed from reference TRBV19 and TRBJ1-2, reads DGGITQSPKYLFRKEGQNVTLSCEQNLNHDAMYWYRQDPGQGLRLIYYSQIVNDFQKGDIAEGYSVSREKKESFPLTVTSAQKNPTAFYLCASSSRQGVGYGYTFGSGTRLTVV.